The clone carrying this TCR beta chain has a count of ten or more. The target antigen is unknown. Using quantitative 5'-RACE with molecular barcodes, the authors made TCR beta libraries. TCRdb re-called the 5' RACE reads through MiXCR, storing one row per CDR3 protein. Of roughly 100,000 distinct CDR3 sequences detected, roughly 8% appear once; the ten largest clones hold more than 9.5%. This sample stems from a study of CD8 T cells in ankylosing spondylitis. Whole-study results and caveats: Enrichment of disease-linked clones was reportedly significant in matched ankylosing spondylitis synovial fluid. Eight highly homologous variants formed a TCR beta motif that appeared characteristic of ankylosing spondylitis blood. Reactive arthritis synovial fluid and blood previously showed some of these motif variants.

This clonotype was sampled from a male donor with ankylosing spondylitis or in good health (not recorded which). Material: blood, either unsorted or a sorted T cell fraction (not recorded which).

The CDR3 region is CASSATARDPYEQYF. The CDR3 bases are TGTGCCAGCAGTGCAACCGCCCGGGACCCCTACGAGCAGTACTTC. The chain links TRBV6-1 to TRBJ2-7; the D call may be TRBD1 or TRBD2 (5 bases each). Trimming removed 4 bases at V and 2 bases at J, with 15 bases between. Germline V CDR1 and CDR2: MNHNS, SASEGT. The CDR3 totals 15 residues.